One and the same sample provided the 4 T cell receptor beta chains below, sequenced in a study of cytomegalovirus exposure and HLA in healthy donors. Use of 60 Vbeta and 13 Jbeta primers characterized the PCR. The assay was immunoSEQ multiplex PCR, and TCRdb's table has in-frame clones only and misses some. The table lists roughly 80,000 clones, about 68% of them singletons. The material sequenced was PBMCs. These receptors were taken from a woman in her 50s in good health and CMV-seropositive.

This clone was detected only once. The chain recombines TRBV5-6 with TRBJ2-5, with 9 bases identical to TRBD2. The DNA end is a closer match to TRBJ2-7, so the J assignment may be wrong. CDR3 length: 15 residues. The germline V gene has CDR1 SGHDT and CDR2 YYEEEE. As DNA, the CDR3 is TGTGCCAGCAGCTTAGTAGCGGGGGCAACCTACGAGCAGTACTTC. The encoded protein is CASSLVAGATYEQYF.

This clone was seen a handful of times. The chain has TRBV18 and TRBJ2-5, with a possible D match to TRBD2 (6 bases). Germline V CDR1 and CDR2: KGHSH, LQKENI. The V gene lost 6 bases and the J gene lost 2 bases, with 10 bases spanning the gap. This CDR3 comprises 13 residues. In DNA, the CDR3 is TGTGCCAGCTCGCGGGACGGACAAGAGACCCAGTACTTC. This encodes CASSRDGQETQYF.

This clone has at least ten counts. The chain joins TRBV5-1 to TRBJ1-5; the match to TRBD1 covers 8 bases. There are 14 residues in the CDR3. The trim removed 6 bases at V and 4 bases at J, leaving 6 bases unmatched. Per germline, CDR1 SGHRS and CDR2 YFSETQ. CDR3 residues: CASKPGTGNQPQHF. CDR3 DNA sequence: TGCGCCAGCAAGCCCGGGACAGGTAATCAGCCCCAGCATTTT.

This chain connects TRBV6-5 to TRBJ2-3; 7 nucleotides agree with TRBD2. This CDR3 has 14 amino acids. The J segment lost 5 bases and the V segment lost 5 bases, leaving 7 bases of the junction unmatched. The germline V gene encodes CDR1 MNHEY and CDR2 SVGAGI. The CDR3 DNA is TGTGCCAGCAGTCGGGACTACTACATAGATACGCAGTATTTT. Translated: CASSRDYYIDTQYF.